The sequence of this T cell receptor (beta chain) was determined in a study of cytomegalovirus exposure and HLA in healthy donors. The PCR had 60 Vbeta and 13 Jbeta primers. This table comes from immunoSEQ multiplex PCR, and its TCRdb copy is limited to in-frame clones, with some not included. Here the sample spans about 130,000 clones, 70% to 85% being singletons. From germline, CDR1 is GTSNPN and CDR2 SVGIG (reference sequence). The CDR3 has 15 amino acids. The specimen sequenced was PBMCs. The sequence was collected from a boy aged 5-17 years in good health and CMV-seronegative. This chain joins TRBV30 and TRBJ2-1, with 8 bases aligning to TRBD2. The DNA for the CDR3 is TGTTCAAGCGGGAGAGGTGAGCTCCTAGACAATGAGCAGTTCTTC. Translated, it gives CSSGRGELLDNEQFF.